This is a list of T cell receptor beta chains from one sample in a study of CD8 T cells in Susac syndrome. MiXCR, applied by TCRdb to the immunoSEQ multiplex PCR reads, yields one record per CDR3 protein. The sample has around 180,000 distinct CDR3 sequences, approximately 94% seen once. Sample: CD4+ T cells from PBMCs. The receptors come from a human donor with Susac syndrome. CDR3s include the opening cysteine and the closing phenylalanine or tryptophan. D genes are given only for firm matches. Clone size is stated in some rows and not others, as once, few, many or a class when expanded.

abundance,v_gene,j_gene,d_gene,CDR3aa,CDR3nt
once,TRBV7-2,TRBJ2-7,.,CASSSDVTYEQYF,TGTGCCAGCAGCTCGGACGTAACCTACGAGCAGTACTTC
once,TRBV7-9,TRBJ2-1,.,CASSLVGAGRGNEQFF,TGTGCCAGCAGCTTAGTCGGGGCAGGAAGGGGCAATGAGCAGTTCTTC
.,TRBV30,TRBJ2-3,TRBD2,CAWRPGGHSDTQYF,TGTGCCTGGAGACCGGGGGGGCACTCAGATACGCAGTATTTT
.,TRBV15,TRBJ2-3,.,CATAALPADTQYF,TGTGCCACGGCCGCCCTTCCAGCAGATACGCAGTATTTT
.,TRBV2,TRBJ2-7,.,CASSDLRGAYEQYF,TGTGCCAGCAGTGACCTCAGGGGAGCCTACGAGCAGTACTTC
.,TRBV25-1,TRBJ1-2,TRBD1,CASRTGGGYGYTF,TGTGCCAGCAGGACAGGGGGAGGCTATGGCTACACCTTC
.,TRBV20-1,TRBJ2-7,.,CSATPPGGSNEQYF,TGCAGTGCCACGCCGCCAGGGGGGTCGAACGAGCAGTACTTC
.,TRBV7-6,TRBJ2-3,TRBD2,CASSFGLAGGPDTQYF,TGTGCCAGCAGCTTCGGACTAGCGGGGGGGCCAGATACGCAGTATTTT
.,TRBV6-5,TRBJ1-1,TRBD1,CASSRQGRDTEAFF,TGTGCCAGCAGTCGACAGGGGCGGGACACTGAAGCTTTCTTT
.,TRBV19,TRBJ2-3,TRBD1,CASSPGQGYSDTQYF,TGTGCCAGTAGTCCGGGACAGGGGTATTCAGATACGCAGTATTTT
once,TRBV20-1,TRBJ2-3,.,CSARGYTDTQYF,TGCAGTGCTAGAGGCTACACAGATACGCAGTATTTT
.,TRBV5-1,TRBJ1-1,TRBD1,CASSLTGDTEAFF,TGTGCCAGCAGCTTGACAGGGGACACTGAAGCTTTCTTT
.,TRBV7-9,TRBJ2-2,.,CASGLSSMAAGELFF,TGTGCCAGCGGCCTCTCTTCGATGGCGGCCGGGGAGCTGTTTTTT
once,TRBV2,TRBJ2-6,TRBD1,CASDRGPGANVLTF,TGTGCCAGCGACAGGGGGCCTGGGGCCAACGTCCTGACTTTC
.,TRBV9,TRBJ2-3,.,CASSVAGADTQYF,TGTGCCAGCAGCGTAGCGGGGGCAGATACGCAGTATTTT
.,TRBV9,TRBJ2-1,.,CASSSTGTRGHEQFF,TGTGCCAGCAGCTCGACCGGGACTCGGGGACATGAGCAGTTCTTC
.,TRBV29-1,TRBJ2-7,.,CSVRQGGDAYEQYF,TGCAGCGTTAGGCAGGGGGGGGACGCGTACGAGCAGTACTTC
.,TRBV27,TRBJ2-1,TRBD1,CASSTDRLKYNEQFF,TGTGCCAGCAGTACGGACAGGTTAAAATACAATGAGCAGTTCTTC
once,TRBV19,TRBJ1-2,TRBD1,CASSIWDRDDYGYTF,TGTGCCAGTAGTATTTGGGACAGGGATGACTATGGCTACACCTTC
.,TRBV9,TRBJ2-3,.,CASSVGSATDTQYF,TGTGCCAGCAGCGTCGGTAGCGCCACAGATACGCAGTATTTT
.,TRBV9,TRBJ1-3,.,CASSVEAGVGNTIYF,TGTGCCAGCAGCGTAGAGGCAGGGGTTGGAAACACCATATATTTT
.,TRBV9,TRBJ1-2,.,CASSQDSVPYGYTF,TGTGCCAGCAGCCAAGACAGTGTCCCCTATGGCTACACCTTC
.,TRBV15,TRBJ2-7,TRBD2,CATSEASGGLYEQYF,TGTGCCACCAGCGAGGCAAGCGGGGGTCTCTACGAGCAGTACTTC
.,TRBV5-6,TRBJ2-5,TRBD1,CASSSRDRGLGETQYF,TGTGCCAGCAGTTCCCGGGACAGGGGGCTGGGGGAGACCCAGTACTTC
.,TRBV5-4,TRBJ2-1,TRBD2,CASSPIGGGANNEQFF,TGTGCCAGCAGCCCGATTGGCGGGGGGGCCAATAATGAGCAGTTCTTC
.,TRBV6-5,TRBJ2-1,.,CASSPSSGGSEQFF,TGTGCCAGCAGTCCATCATCCGGAGGTAGTGAGCAGTTCTTC
.,TRBV4-3,TRBJ2-7,.,CASSQLKHGPYEQYF,TGCGCCAGCAGCCAACTGAAACATGGGCCCTACGAGCAGTACTTC
.,TRBV9,TRBJ2-1,.,CASSVEKAWGDEQFF,TGTGCCAGCAGCGTAGAAAAGGCCTGGGGGGATGAGCAGTTCTTC
.,TRBV11-2,TRBJ2-3,.,CASSFFQGLDTYTQYF,TGTGCCAGCAGCTTCTTTCAGGGACTCGATACATATACGCAGTATTTT
once,TRBV7-9,TRBJ2-7,.,CASSPGTYEQYF,TGTGCCAGCAGCCCTGGGACCTACGAGCAGTACTTC
once,TRBV6-1,TRBJ1-6,.,CASSASSGIGDSPLHF,TGTGCCAGCAGTGCCTCGTCTGGGATAGGAGATTCACCCCTCCACTTT
.,TRBV7-2,TRBJ1-2,.,CASSLNTGLYGYTF,TGTGCCAGCAGCTTAAACACGGGACTCTATGGCTACACCTTC
once,TRBV3-1,TRBJ2-1,TRBD2,CASSKTSGAHDEQFF,TGTGCCAGCAGCAAAACTAGCGGGGCCCACGATGAGCAGTTCTTC
.,TRBV29-1,TRBJ2-1,.,CSVYGLDGNEQFF,TGCAGCGTATACGGCCTCGATGGGAATGAGCAGTTCTTC